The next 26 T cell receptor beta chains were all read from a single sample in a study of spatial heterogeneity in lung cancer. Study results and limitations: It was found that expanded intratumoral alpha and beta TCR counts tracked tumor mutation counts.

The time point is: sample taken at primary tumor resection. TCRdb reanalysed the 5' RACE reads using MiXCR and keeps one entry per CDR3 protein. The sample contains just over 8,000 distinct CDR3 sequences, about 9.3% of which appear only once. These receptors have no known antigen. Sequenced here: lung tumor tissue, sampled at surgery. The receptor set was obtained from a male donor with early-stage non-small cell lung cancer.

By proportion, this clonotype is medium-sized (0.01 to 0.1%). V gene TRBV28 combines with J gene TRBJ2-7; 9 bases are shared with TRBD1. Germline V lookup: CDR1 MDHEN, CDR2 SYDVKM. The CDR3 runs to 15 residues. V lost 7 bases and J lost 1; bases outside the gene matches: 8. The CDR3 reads CASNIPGQGSYEQYF. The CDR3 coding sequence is TGTGCCAGCAACATCCCGGGACAGGGATCCTACGAGCAGTACTTC.

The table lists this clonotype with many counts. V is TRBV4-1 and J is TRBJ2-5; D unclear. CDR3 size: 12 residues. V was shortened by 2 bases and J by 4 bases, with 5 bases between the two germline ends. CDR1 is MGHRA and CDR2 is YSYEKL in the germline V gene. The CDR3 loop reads CASSQMGETQYF. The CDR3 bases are TGCGCCAGCAGCCAAATGGGAGAGACCCAGTACTTC.

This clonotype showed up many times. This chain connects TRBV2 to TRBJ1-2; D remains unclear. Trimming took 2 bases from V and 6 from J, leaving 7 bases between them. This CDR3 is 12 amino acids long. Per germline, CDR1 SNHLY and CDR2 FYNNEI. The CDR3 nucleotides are TGTGCCAGCAGTGAAAGAGGGAATGGCTACACCTTC. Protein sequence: CASSERGNGYTF.

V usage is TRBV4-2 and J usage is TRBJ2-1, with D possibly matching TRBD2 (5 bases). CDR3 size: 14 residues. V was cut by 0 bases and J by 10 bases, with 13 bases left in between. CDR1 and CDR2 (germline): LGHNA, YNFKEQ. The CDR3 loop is CASSQEGSWGEQFF. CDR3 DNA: TGTGCCAGCAGCCAAGAAGGGAGTTGGGGAGAGCAGTTCTTC.

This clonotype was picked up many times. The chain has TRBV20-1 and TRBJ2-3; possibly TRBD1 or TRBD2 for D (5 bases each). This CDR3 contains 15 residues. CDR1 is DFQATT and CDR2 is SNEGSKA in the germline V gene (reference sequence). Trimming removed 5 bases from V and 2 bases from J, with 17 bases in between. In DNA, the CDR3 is TGCAGTGCTCTGGACGTTATGGGGGACACAGATACGCAGTATTTT. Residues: CSALDVMGDTDTQYF.

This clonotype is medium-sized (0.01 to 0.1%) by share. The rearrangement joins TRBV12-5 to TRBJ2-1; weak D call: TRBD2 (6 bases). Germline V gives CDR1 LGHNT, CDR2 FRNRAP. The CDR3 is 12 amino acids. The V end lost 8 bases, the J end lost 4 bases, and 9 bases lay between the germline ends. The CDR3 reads CASTGVYNEQFF. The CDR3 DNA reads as TGTGCTAGTACGGGGGTATACAATGAGCAGTTCTTC.

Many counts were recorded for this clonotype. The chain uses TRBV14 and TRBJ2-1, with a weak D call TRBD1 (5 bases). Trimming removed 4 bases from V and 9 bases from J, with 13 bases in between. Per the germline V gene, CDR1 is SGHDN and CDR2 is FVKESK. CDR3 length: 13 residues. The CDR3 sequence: CASSLQGYGEQFF. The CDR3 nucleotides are TGTGCCAGCAGCCTTCAGGGTTACGGTGAGCAGTTCTTC.

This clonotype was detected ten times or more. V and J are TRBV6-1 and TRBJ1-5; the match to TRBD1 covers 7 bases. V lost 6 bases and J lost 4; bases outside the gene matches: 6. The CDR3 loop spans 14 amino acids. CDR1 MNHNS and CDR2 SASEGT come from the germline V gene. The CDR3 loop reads CASRLDRPNQPQHF. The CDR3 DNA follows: TGTGCCAGCAGATTGGACAGGCCTAATCAGCCCCAGCATTTT.

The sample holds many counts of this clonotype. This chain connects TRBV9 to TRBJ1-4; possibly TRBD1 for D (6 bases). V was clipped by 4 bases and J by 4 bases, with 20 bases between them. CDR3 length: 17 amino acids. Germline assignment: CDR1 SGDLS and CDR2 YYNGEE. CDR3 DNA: TGTGCCAGCAGCCTAACTTACCGCCCCAGGGGTAATGAAAAACTGTTTTTT. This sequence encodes CASSLTYRPRGNEKLFF. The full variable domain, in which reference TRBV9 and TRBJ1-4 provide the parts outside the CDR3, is DSGVTQTPKHLITATGQRVTLRCSPRSGDLSVYWYQQSLDQGLQFLIQYYNGEERAKGNILERFSAQQFPDLHSELNLSSLELGDSALYFCASSLTYRPRGNEKLFFGSGTQLSVL.

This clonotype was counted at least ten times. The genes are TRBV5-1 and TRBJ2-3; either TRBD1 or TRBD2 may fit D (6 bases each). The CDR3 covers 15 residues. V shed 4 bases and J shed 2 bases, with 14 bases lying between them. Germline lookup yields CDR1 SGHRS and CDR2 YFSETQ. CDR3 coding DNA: TGCGCCAGCAGCCAGCAGGGGAGGCACACAGATACGCAGTATTTT. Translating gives CASSQQGRHTDTQYF. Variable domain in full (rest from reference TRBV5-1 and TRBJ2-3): KAGVTQTPRYLIKTRGQQVTLSCSPISGHRSVSWYQQTPGQGLQFLFEYFSETQRNKGNFPGRFSGRQFSNSRSEMNVSTLELGDSALYLCASSQQGRHTDTQYFGPGTRLTVL.

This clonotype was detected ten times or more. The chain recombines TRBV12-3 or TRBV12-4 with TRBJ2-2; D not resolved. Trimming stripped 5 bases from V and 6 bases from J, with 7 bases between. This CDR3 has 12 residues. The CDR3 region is CASSLVAGELFF. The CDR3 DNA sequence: TGTGCCAGCAGTCTGGTGGCCGGGGAGCTGTTTTTT.

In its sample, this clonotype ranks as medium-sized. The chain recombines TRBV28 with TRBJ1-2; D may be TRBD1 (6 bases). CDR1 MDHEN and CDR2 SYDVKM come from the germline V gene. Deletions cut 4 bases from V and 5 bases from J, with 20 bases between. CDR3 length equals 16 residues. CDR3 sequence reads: CASSSRRGDRIYGYTF. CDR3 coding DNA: TGTGCCAGCAGTTCGAGGAGGGGGGACCGGATTTATGGCTACACCTTC.

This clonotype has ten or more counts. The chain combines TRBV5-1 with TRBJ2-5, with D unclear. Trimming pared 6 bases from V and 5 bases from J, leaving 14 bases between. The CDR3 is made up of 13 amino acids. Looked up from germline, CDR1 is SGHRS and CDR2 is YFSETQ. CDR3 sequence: CASNIALGETQYF. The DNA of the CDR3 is TGCGCCAGCAACATCGCTCTCGGGGAGACCCAGTACTTC.

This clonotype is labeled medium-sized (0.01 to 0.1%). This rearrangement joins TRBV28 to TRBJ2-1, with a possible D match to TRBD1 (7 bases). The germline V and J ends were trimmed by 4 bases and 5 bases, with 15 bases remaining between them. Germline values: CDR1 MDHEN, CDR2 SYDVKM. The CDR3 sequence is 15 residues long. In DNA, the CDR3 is TGTGCCAGCAGTTGGAGGGGGACAGCGAACAATGAGCAGTTCTTC. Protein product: CASSWRGTANNEQFF.

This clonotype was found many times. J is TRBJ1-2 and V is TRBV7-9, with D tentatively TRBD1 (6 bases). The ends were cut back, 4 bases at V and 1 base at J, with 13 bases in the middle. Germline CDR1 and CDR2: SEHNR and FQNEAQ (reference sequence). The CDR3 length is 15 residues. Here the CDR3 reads CASSSTRQDNYGYTF. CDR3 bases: TGTGCCAGCAGCTCGACCCGACAGGATAACTATGGCTACACCTTC.

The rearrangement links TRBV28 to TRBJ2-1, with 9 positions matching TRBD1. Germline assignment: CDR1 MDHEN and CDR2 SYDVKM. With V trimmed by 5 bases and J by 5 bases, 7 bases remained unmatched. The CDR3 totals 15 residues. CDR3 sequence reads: CASSQPGQGHNEQFF. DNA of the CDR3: TGTGCCAGCAGTCAACCTGGACAGGGGCACAATGAGCAGTTCTTC.

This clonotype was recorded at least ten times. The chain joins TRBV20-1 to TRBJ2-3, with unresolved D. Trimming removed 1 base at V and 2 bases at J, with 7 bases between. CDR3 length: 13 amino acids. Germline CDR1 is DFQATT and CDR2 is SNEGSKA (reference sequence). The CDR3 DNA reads TGCAGTGCTAGAGCCGGTCACACAGATACGCAGTATTTT. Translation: CSARAGHTDTQYF.

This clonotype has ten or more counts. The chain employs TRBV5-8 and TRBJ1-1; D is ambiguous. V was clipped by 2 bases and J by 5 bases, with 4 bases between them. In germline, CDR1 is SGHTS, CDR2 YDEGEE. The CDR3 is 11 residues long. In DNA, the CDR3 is TGTGCCAGCAGCTTCTATACTGAAGCTTTCTTT. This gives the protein CASSFYTEAFF.

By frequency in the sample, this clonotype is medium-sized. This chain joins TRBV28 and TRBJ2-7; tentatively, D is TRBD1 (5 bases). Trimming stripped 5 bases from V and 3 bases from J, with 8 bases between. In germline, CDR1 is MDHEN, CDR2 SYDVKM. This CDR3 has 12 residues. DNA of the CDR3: TGTGCCAGCAGTGACAGCCTCTACGAGCAGTACTTC. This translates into CASSDSLYEQYF. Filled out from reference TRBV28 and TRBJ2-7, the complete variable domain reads DVKVTQSSRYLVKRTGEKVFLECVQDMDHENMFWYRQDPGLGLRLIYFSYDVKMKEKGDIPEGYSVSREKKERFSLILESASTNQTSMYLCASSDSLYEQYFGPGTRLTVT.

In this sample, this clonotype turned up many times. In DNA form, the CDR3 reads TGCAGCGTTGGCTTGACGGCTACGACTGAAGCTTTCTTT. This translates into CSVGLTATTEAFF. The chain joins TRBV29-1 to TRBJ1-1; D not certain. V lost 4 bases, J lost 5 bases, and 14 bases lay in between. From germline, CDR1 is SQVTM and CDR2 ANQGSEA. The length of the CDR3 is 13 residues. The full variable domain, with the rest looked up from reference TRBV29-1 and TRBJ1-1, is SAVISQKPSRDICQRGTSLTIQCQVDSQVTMMFWYRQQPGQSLTLIATANQGSEATYESGFVIDKFPISRPNLTFSTLTVSNMSPEDSSIYLCSVGLTATTEAFFGQGTRLTVV.

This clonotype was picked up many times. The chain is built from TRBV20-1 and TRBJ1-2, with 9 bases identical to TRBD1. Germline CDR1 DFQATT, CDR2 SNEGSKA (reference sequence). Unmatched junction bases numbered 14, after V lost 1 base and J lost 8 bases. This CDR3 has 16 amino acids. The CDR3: CSARGDRGQGPWGYTF. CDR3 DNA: TGCAGTGCTAGAGGAGACCGGGGACAGGGCCCCTGGGGCTACACCTTC.

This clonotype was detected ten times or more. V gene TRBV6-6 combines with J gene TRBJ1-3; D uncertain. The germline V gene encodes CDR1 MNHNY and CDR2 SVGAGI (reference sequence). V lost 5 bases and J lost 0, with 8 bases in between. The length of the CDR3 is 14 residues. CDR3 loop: CASSRGLSGNTIYF. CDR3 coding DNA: TGTGCCAGCAGTCGCGGACTCTCTGGAAACACCATATATTTT.

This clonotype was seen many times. Written as DNA, the CDR3 is TGTGCCAGCAGCTTAGCGGGTCGGCCTGATCGCTACGAGCAGTACTTC. As protein: CASSLAGRPDRYEQYF. V usage is TRBV7-2 and J usage is TRBJ2-7; D is uncertain. Germline loops: CDR1 SGHTA, CDR2 FQGNSA. The ends were cut back, 0 bases at V and 3 bases at J, with 15 bases in the middle. The CDR3 has 16 amino acids.

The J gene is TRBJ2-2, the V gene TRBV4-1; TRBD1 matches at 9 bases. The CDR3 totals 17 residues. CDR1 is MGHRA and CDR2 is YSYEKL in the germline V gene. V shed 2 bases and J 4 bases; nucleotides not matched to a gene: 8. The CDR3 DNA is TGCGCCAGCAGCCAACCAAAGGAGACAGGGGGCACCGGGGAGCTGTTTTTT. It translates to CASSQPKETGGTGELFF.

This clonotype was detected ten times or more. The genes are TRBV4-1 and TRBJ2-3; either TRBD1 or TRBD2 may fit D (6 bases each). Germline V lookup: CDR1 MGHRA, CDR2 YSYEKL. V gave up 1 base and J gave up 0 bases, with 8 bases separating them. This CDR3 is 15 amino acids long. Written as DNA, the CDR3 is TGCGCCAGCAGCCAAGCCGGGGGCAGCACAGATACGCAGTATTTT. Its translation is CASSQAGGSTDTQYF.

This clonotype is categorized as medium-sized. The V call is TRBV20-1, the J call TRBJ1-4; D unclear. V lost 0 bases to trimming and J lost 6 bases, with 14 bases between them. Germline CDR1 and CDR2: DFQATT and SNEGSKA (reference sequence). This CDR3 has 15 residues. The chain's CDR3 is CSARDSGFNHEKLFF. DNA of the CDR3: TGCAGTGCTAGAGATTCGGGGTTTAATCATGAAAAACTGTTTTTT.